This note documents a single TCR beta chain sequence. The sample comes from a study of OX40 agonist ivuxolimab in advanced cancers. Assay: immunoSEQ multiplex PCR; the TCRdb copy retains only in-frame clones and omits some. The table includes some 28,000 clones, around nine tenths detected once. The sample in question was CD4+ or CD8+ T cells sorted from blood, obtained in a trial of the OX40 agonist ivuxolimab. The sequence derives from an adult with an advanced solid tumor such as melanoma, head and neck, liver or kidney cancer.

The CDR3, as DNA: TGTGCCAGCAGCCCCCTTGGGACGGGCTACGAGCAGTACTTC. Its protein is CASSPLGTGYEQYF. The chain links TRBV7-9 to TRBJ2-7; D might be TRBD1 or TRBD2, each matching 5 bases. The CDR3 contains 14 residues. Looked up from germline, CDR1 is SEHNR and CDR2 is FQNEAQ (reference sequence). V dropped 5 bases and J dropped 3 bases, with 14 bases sitting between them.